Presented here are 32 T cell receptor beta chains from one specimen sequenced in a study of blood T cell repertoires in COVID-19. Produced via immunoSEQ multiplex PCR; TCRdb's table is partial and in-frame only. The table lists 62,000 or so clones, 80% to 90% of them singletons. The source material was peripheral blood. These receptors were taken from a man aged 45-60 years with acute or convalescent COVID-19.

V usage is TRBV6-5 and J usage is TRBJ1-2; 7 bases fit TRBD1. The CDR3 length is 14 residues. CDR1 and CDR2 (germline): MNHEY, SVGAGI. After removal of 2 bases from V and 7 bases from J, the junction contained 7 bases not matched to a gene. The CDR3 reads CASSYRQGGRGYTF. As DNA, the CDR3 is TGTGCCAGCAGTTACCGTCAGGGGGGTCGTGGCTACACCTTC.

This clone was observed a few times. The chain is built from TRBV6-1 and TRBJ2-2; D gene ambiguous. The CDR3 spans 14 residues. Trimming shortened V by 3 bases and J by 6 bases, and 11 bases separated the two germline ends. Germline CDR1 reads MNHNS; CDR2 reads SASEGT. CDR3 region: CASSDAPTAGELFF. For the CDR3, the DNA is TGTGCCAGCAGTGATGCGCCAACGGCCGGGGAGCTGTTTTTT.

This clone was seen a single time. A junction end diverges from the germline sequence, so it may reflect a read error. The chain recombines TRBV7-7 with TRBJ2-2, with TRBD2 identical over 7 bases. Germline lookup yields CDR1 SSHAT and CDR2 FNYEAQ (reference sequence). The CDR3 has 16 amino acids. CDR3 DNA: TGTGCTAGCAGCTTAAGTGGCGGGAGTGGCCCCGGGGAGCTGTTTTTT. Its protein product is CASSLSGGSGPGELFF. Full variable domain (outside the CDR3, taken from reference TRBV7-7 and TRBJ2-2): GAGVSQSPRYKVTKRGQDVTLRCDPISSHATLYWYQQALGQGPEFLTYFNYEAQPDKSGLPSDRFSAERPEGSISTLTIQRTEQRDSAMYRCASSLSGGSGPGELFFGEGSRLTVL.

The rearrangement uses TRBV6-5 and TRBJ1-1, with a weak D call TRBD1 (6 bases). The germline gives CDR1 MNHEY, CDR2 SVGAGI. The CDR3 totals 11 residues. V lost 6 bases and J lost 5, with 7 bases in between. Here the CDR3 reads CASSQGTEAFF. CDR3 coding DNA: TGTGCCAGCAGCCAGGGGACTGAAGCTTTCTTT.

The J gene is TRBJ2-5, the V gene TRBV7-2; D possibly corresponds to TRBD1 (6 bases). Trimming took 5 bases from V and 3 from J, leaving 19 bases between them. The CDR3 contains 16 residues. The germline CDR1 and CDR2 sequences are SGHTA and FQGNSA. The CDR3 coding sequence is TGTGCCAGCAGCCTTTCAACAGGGTCCCCAAAAGAGACCCAGTACTTC. Its protein product is CASSLSTGSPKETQYF.

This chain uses TRBV6-5 with TRBJ2-2, with 7 bases matching TRBD1. The V gene end was trimmed by 5 bases and the J gene end by 0 bases; junction bases not matched to a gene: 3. Germline V gene data show CDR1 as MNHEY and CDR2 as SVGAGI. This CDR3 is 15 amino acids long. The CDR3 DNA sequence: TGTGCCAGCAGTACCGGGACAGCGAACACCGGGGAGCTGTTTTTT. This gives the protein CASSTGTANTGELFF.

This chain links TRBV27 with TRBJ1-5, with a weak D call TRBD1 (5 bases). CDR3 length: 14 amino acids. The V end lost 7 bases, the J end lost 0 bases, and 10 bases lay between the germline ends. Germline V gene lookup returns CDR1 MNHEY and CDR2 SMNVEV (reference sequence). CDR3 sequence (DNA): TGTGCCAGCATCCTCAGGGATAGCAATCAGCCCCAGCATTTT. It translates to CASILRDSNQPQHF.

This clone rates as medium-sized. The chain has TRBV28 and TRBJ2-3; a weak D match, TRBD2 (6 bases). The CDR3 is 15 amino acids. Trimming removed 4 bases from V and 0 bases from J, with 11 bases in between. The germline CDR1 and CDR2 sequences are MDHEN and SYDVKM. The DNA of the CDR3 is TGTGCCAGCAGTTATTTCCGGGGGAGCACAGATACGCAGTATTTT. Its protein product is CASSYFRGSTDTQYF.

This clone was found once. This chain links TRBV4-3 with TRBJ1-6; tentatively, D is TRBD1 (6 bases). In germline, CDR1 is LGHNA, CDR2 YSLEER. The CDR3 is 18 residues long. Deletions cut 1 base from V and 0 bases from J, with 13 bases between. DNA for the CDR3: TGCGCCAGCAGCCAAGTCAGGGACACGAGCTCCTATAATTCACCCCTCCACTTT. Amino acid sequence: CASSQVRDTSSYNSPLHF.

The gene calls are TRBV19 and TRBJ1-1; TRBD1 is a possible D gene (6 bases). Germline lookup yields CDR1 LNHDA and CDR2 SQIVND (reference sequence). Trimming stripped 8 bases from V and 4 bases from J, with 17 bases between. The CDR3 extends over 14 amino acids. The CDR3 DNA reads as TGTGCCAGTGGGGGCTATGGGAGGGCCACTGAAGCTTTCTTT. This sequence encodes CASGGYGRATEAFF. The full variable domain, with the rest looked up from reference TRBV19 and TRBJ1-1, is DGGITQSPKYLFRKEGQNVTLSCEQNLNHDAMYWYRQDPGQGLRLIYYSQIVNDFQKGDIAEGYSVSREKKESFPLTVTSAQKNPTAFYLCASGGYGRATEAFFGQGTRLTVV.

The chain couples TRBV27 to TRBJ2-7, with 9 bases matching TRBD2. The germline CDR1 and CDR2 sequences are MNHEY and SMNVEV (reference sequence). V trimming: 0 bases; J trimming: 1 base; junction bases outside the gene matches: 10. This CDR3 contains 18 residues. CDR3 nucleotide sequence: TGTGCCAGCAGTTTATCGCCCCCACTAGCGGGTGCGTCCTACGAGCAGTACTTC. Translated: CASSLSPPLAGASYEQYF.

This chain connects TRBV4-3 to TRBJ2-1; the D is unclear. Trimming took off 0 bases at V and 4 bases at J, with 10 bases between the two ends. This CDR3 contains 15 residues. Looked up from germline, CDR1 is LGHNA and CDR2 is YSLEER. CDR3 in amino acids: CASSQDPDVYNEQFF. Here the CDR3 DNA reads TGCGCCAGCAGCCAAGACCCAGATGTTTACAATGAGCAGTTCTTC.

The CDR3 here is CASRGALETQYF. CDR3 sequence (DNA): TGTGCCTCGAGGGGGGCCCTGGAGACCCAGTACTTC. The chain joins TRBV30 to TRBJ2-5; D assignment may be TRBD1 or TRBD2 (6 bases each). CDR3 length: 12 amino acids. Germline assignment: CDR1 GTSNPN and CDR2 SVGIG (reference sequence). V lost 7 bases and J lost 5, with 14 bases in between.

This chain links TRBV9 with TRBJ1-1; a possible D gene is TRBD1 (5 bases). Germline V gives CDR1 SGDLS, CDR2 YYNGEE. This CDR3 is 13 amino acids long. V was clipped by 5 bases and J by 4 bases, with 12 bases between them. As DNA, the CDR3 is TGTGCCAGCAGGGATGTGGGGGGCACTGAAGCTTTCTTT. Translation: CASRDVGGTEAFF.

The chain couples TRBV11-3 to TRBJ2-3, with TRBD2 matching over 13 bases. From germline, CDR1 is SGHNT and CDR2 YENEEA. V shed 5 bases and J 2 bases; nucleotides not matched to a gene: 13. The CDR3 is 19 residues long. The CDR3 nucleotides are TGTGCCAGCAGCCCGAACCACAGGACTAGCGGGAGCACCACAGATACGCAGTATTTT. It encodes CASSPNHRTSGSTTDTQYF.

DNA of the CDR3: TGTGCCAGCAGCCGACCGGTTGGGGGAGGGCCACCAAACCTGTACAATGAGCAGTTCTTC. It specifies CASSRPVGGGPPNLYNEQFF. This rearrangement joins TRBV11-3 to TRBJ2-1; 7 nucleotides match TRBD2. Germline CDR1 reads SGHNT; CDR2 reads YENEEA. V lost 5 bases to trimming and J lost 4 bases; unmatched junction nucleotides: 23. This CDR3 spans 20 amino acids.

The chain combines TRBV7-9 with TRBJ1-5; a weak D match, TRBD1 (5 bases). The V and J ends lost 5 bases and 4 bases respectively, with 12 bases between them. The CDR3 is 14 amino acids. Germline CDR1 is SEHNR and CDR2 is FQNEAQ (reference sequence). In DNA, the CDR3 is TGTGCCAGCAGCACCCTAGGGGTTAATCAGCCCCAGCATTTT. Translation: CASSTLGVNQPQHF. The full variable domain, with the rest looked up from reference TRBV7-9 and TRBJ1-5, is DTGVSQNPRHKITKRGQNVTFRCDPISEHNRLYWYRQTLGQGPEFLTYFQNEAQLEKSRLLSDRFSAERPKGSFSTLEIQRTEQGDSAMYLCASSTLGVNQPQHFGDGTRLSIL.

In its sample, this clone was seen once. The CDR3 loop reads CASSLWSRGSNQPQHF. CDR3 coding DNA: TGTGCCAGCAGTTTATGGTCCAGGGGCAGCAATCAGCCCCAGCATTTT. The rearrangement uses TRBV27 and TRBJ1-5; possible D gene TRBD1, 6 bases. CDR1 MNHEY and CDR2 SMNVEV come from the germline V gene (reference sequence). V shed 1 base and J shed 1 base, with 11 bases lying between them. The CDR3 contains 16 residues.

The rearrangement joins TRBV28 to TRBJ1-1; tentatively, D is TRBD1 (6 bases). Germline CDR1 and CDR2: MDHEN and SYDVKM. Deletions cut 8 bases from V and 2 bases from J, with 21 bases between. The CDR3 runs to 16 residues. The DNA for the CDR3 is TGTGCCAGCCAAGGGGAGGGGGATATTGTCAACACTGAAGCTTTCTTT. Protein sequence: CASQGEGDIVNTEAFF.

The gene calls are TRBV29-1 and TRBJ2-3; TRBD2 aligns across 7 bases. Germline values: CDR1 SQVTM, CDR2 ANQGSEA. Trimming removed 0 bases from V and 0 bases from J; junction bases left unmatched: 9. This CDR3 comprises 17 residues. CDR3 residues: CSVEDSVRRGSTDTQYF. CDR3 bases: TGCAGCGTTGAAGATTCGGTTAGGCGGGGGAGCACAGATACGCAGTATTTT.

The chain has TRBV5-4 and TRBJ1-4; 8 bases are a match to TRBD1. Germline lookup yields CDR1 SGHNT and CDR2 YYREEE (reference sequence). The CDR3 extends over 17 amino acids. The V and J ends lost 4 bases and 6 bases, in that order; junction bases with no gene match: 14. The CDR3: CASSLKKGGRGHEKLFF. CDR3 DNA sequence: TGTGCCAGCAGCCTTAAGAAAGGCGGCAGGGGGCATGAAAAACTGTTTTTT.

Remarks on this clone: Other DNA sequences from this sample encode an identical CDR3 as well. The V and J genes are TRBV5-8 and TRBJ1-1; no firm D call. Per germline, CDR1 SGHTS and CDR2 YDEGEE. Trimming removed 2 bases from V and 4 bases from J, with 6 bases in between. The CDR3 spans 12 residues. The CDR3 DNA reads as TGTGCCAGCAGCTTACGGGGCACTGAAGCTTTCTTT. The encoded protein is CASSLRGTEAFF.

The chain has TRBV24-1 and TRBJ1-1, with TRBD1 matching 9 bases. Germline CDR1 KGHDR, CDR2 SFDVKD. V lost 7 bases and J lost 0; bases outside the gene matches: 2. CDR3 length: 14 amino acids. CDR3 protein: CATRGQGMNTEAFF. CDR3 coding DNA: TGTGCCACCAGGGGACAGGGAATGAACACTGAAGCTTTCTTT.

The DNA of the CDR3 is TGTGCCAGCAGCGAACTAGCGGCAAAGGACACCGGGGAGCTGTTTTTT. This codes for CASSELAAKDTGELFF. This rearrangement joins TRBV27 to TRBJ2-2, with 8 positions matching TRBD2. This CDR3 comprises 16 residues. CDR1 and CDR2 from the germline V gene are MNHEY and SMNVEV (reference sequence). The J segment lost 3 bases and the V segment lost 6 bases, leaving 9 bases of the junction unmatched.

This clone was seen once. The chain recombines TRBV5-6 with TRBJ1-4; D gene unclear. This CDR3 comprises 14 residues. Trimming shortened V by 4 bases and J by 5 bases, and 12 bases separated the two germline ends. Germline V gene data show CDR1 as SGHDT and CDR2 as YYEEEE. Here the CDR3 DNA reads TGTGCCAGCAGCCATCAGACGGAGAATGAAAAACTGTTTTTT. It yields the protein CASSHQTENEKLFF.

This chain uses TRBV25-1 with TRBJ2-5; 8 nucleotides match TRBD1. J gave up 4 bases and V 0 bases, and 10 bases lay outside the gene matches. Germline CDR1 is MGHDK and CDR2 is SYGVNS. This CDR3 is built from 17 residues. The CDR3 reads CASSEYRTGGIGETQYF. CDR3 DNA sequence: TGTGCCAGCAGTGAATATAGAACAGGGGGGATAGGAGAGACCCAGTACTTC.

The V gene is TRBV7-9, the J gene TRBJ1-1; 9 positions agree with TRBD1. Germline assignment: CDR1 SEHNR and CDR2 FQNEAQ (reference sequence). V trimming: 3 bases; J trimming: 3 bases; junction bases outside the gene matches: 5. This CDR3 contains 15 residues. The DNA for the CDR3 is TGTGCCAGCAGCTTTGGGACAGGGCGTTACACTGAAGCTTTCTTT. Translation gives CASSFGTGRYTEAFF.

V is TRBV2 and J is TRBJ2-1; D possibly corresponds to TRBD1 (6 bases). The V end lost 9 bases, the J end lost 2 bases, and 8 bases lay between the germline ends. Germline V gene sequence: CDR1 SNHLY, CDR2 FYNNEI. The CDR3 sequence is 12 residues long. The CDR3 is CASRDTYNEQFF. The CDR3 region has the DNA TGTGCCAGTCGGGACACCTACAATGAGCAGTTCTTC.

The chain employs TRBV28 and TRBJ2-7; no firm D call. Trimming stripped 5 bases from V and 1 base from J, with 12 bases between. CDR1 is MDHEN and CDR2 is SYDVKM in the germline V gene. The CDR3 contains 14 residues. The CDR3 DNA reads TGTGCCAGCAGTCTTTCGGGTAGATCCTACGAGCAGTACTTC. Translation: CASSLSGRSYEQYF.

The rearrangement uses TRBV28 and TRBJ1-2; D not certain. The CDR3 has 13 amino acids. Trimming left V 5 bases short and J 4 bases short, with 11 bases between. From germline, CDR1 is MDHEN and CDR2 SYDVKM. CDR3 coding DNA: TGTGCCAGCAGTAGGGAGGGTCGCTATGGCTACACCTTC. Residues: CASSREGRYGYTF.

The chain links TRBV19 to TRBJ1-4; 9 nucleotides line up with TRBD1. This CDR3 region has 14 residues. Germline lookup yields CDR1 LNHDA and CDR2 SQIVND (reference sequence). V shed 9 bases and J 8 bases; nucleotides not matched to a gene: 10. CDR3: CASLDRGGGEKLFF. CDR3 DNA: TGTGCCAGCTTGGACAGGGGAGGTGGCGAAAAACTGTTTTTT.

V is TRBV15 and J is TRBJ2-5, with 12 bases that match TRBD2. Germline assignment: CDR1 LNHNV and CDR2 YYDKDF (reference sequence). CDR3 length equals 18 residues. With 0 bases clipped from V and 3 bases from J, the junction kept 8 bases outside the gene matches. DNA of the CDR3: TGTGCCACCAGCAGAGAGGTCGCGCTAGCGGGAGGGGAAGAGACCCAGTACTTC. Protein: CATSREVALAGGEETQYF.